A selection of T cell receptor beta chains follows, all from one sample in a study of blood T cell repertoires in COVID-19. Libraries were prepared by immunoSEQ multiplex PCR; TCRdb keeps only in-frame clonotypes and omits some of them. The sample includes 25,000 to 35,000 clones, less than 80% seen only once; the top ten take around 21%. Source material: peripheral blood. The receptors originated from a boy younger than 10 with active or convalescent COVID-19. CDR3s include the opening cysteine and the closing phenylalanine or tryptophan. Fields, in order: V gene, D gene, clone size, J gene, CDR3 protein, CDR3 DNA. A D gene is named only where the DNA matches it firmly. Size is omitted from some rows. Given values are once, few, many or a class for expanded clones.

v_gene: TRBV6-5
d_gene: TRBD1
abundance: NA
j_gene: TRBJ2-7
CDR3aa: CASSYEGQGPAEQYF
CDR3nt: TGTGCCAGCAGTTACGAGGGACAGGGGCCCGCCGAGCAGTACTTC

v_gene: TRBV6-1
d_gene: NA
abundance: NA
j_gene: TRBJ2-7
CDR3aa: CASSEWPTSDYEQYF
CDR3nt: TGTGCCAGCAGTGAATGGCCCACCAGCGACTACGAGCAGTACTTC

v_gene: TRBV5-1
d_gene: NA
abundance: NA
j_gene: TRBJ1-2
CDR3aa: CASSLESGLAGYTF
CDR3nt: TGCGCCAGCAGCTTGGAATCGGGGTTAGCGGGCTACACCTTC

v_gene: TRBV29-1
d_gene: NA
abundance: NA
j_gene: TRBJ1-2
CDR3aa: CSVAGGNGYTF
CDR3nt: TGCAGCGTTGCTGGGGGGAATGGCTACACCTTC

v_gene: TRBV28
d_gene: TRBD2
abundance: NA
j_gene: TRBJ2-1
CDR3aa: CASSGGAFNEQFF
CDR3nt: TGTGCCAGCTCCGGGGGGGCATTCAATGAGCAGTTCTTC

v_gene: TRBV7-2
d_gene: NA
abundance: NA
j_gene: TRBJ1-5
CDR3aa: CASSLSGGNQPQHF
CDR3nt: TGTGCCAGCAGTCTATCAGGGGGCAATCAGCCCCAGCATTTT

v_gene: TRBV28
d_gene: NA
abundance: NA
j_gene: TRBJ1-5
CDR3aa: CASSLSSGGFNQPQHF
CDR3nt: TGTGCCAGCAGCCTCTCTTCCGGGGGGTTCAATCAGCCCCAGCATTTT

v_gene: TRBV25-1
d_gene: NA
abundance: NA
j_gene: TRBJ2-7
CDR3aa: CASSERGRVVEQYF
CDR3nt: TGTGCCAGCAGTGAACGAGGCAGGGTGGTCGAGCAGTACTTC

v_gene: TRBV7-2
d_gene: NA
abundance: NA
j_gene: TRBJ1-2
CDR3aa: CASSFDGGGGYTF
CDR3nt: TGTGCCAGCAGCTTCGACGGTGGAGGAGGCTACACCTTC

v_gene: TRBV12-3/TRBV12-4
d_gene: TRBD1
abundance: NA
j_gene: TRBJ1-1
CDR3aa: CASILTGVPEAFF
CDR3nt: TGTGCCAGCATTCTTACAGGGGTACCTGAAGCTTTCTTT

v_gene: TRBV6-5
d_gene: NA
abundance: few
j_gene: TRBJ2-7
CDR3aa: CASSYRGPNEQYF
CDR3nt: TGTGCCAGCAGTTACCGAGGGCCTAACGAGCAGTACTTC

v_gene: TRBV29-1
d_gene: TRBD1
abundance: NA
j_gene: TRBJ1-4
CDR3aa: CSVRQGNEKLFF
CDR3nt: TGCAGCGTCCGACAGGGAAATGAAAAACTGTTTTTT

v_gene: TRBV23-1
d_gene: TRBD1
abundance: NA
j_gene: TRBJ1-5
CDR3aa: CASRVRDRRNQPQHF
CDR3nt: TGCGCCAGCAGGGTCCGGGACAGGAGAAACCAGCCCCAGCATTTT

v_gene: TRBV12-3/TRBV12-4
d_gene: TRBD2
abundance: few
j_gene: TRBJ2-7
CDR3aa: CARGTRSSYEQYF
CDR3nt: TGTGCCAGAGGGACTAGGAGCTCCTACGAGCAGTACTTC

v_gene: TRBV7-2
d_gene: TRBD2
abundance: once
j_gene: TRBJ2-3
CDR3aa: CASSLEAGGEYF
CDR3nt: TGTGCCAGCAGCTTAGAAGCGGGAGGAGAGTATTTT

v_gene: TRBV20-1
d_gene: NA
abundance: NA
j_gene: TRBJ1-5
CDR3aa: CSASGHHNQPQHF
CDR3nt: TGCAGTGCTAGTGGGCACCACAATCAGCCCCAGCATTTT

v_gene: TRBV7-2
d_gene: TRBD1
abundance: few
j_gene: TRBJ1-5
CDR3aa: CASSLADRGNQPQHF
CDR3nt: TGTGCCAGCAGCTTAGCCGACAGGGGCAATCAGCCCCAGCATTTT

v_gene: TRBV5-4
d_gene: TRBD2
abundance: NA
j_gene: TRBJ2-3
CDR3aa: CASSLGLAGNTDTQYF
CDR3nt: TGTGCCAGCAGCTTAGGACTAGCGGGGAACACAGATACGCAGTATTTT

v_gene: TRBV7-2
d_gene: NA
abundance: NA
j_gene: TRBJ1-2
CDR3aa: CASSVRSYGYTF
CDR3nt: TGTGCCAGCAGCGTACGGAGCTATGGCTACACCTTC